This TCR beta chain originates from a study of cytomegalovirus exposure and HLA in healthy donors. About the research overall: Among around 400 genotyped donors, 80% to 90% fell in the Caucasian-associated ancestry cluster. Study-wide results and caveats: The listing of 150 to 200 TCR beta chains classed them as cytomegalovirus-associated. TRBV6-2, TRBV6-3 and some other V segments were unresolvable in 87-base-pair reads. Association of a missense DCLRE1C variant with TCR beta V- and J-gene trimming was reported in a later analysis.

The CDR3 length is 12 residues. Per germline, CDR1 GTSNPN and CDR2 SVGIG (reference sequence). Trimming took off 7 bases at V and 0 bases at J, with 9 bases between the two ends. As regards this clone: Its matching antigen is unknown.

The PCR had 60 Vbeta and 13 Jbeta primers. Some clones are missing from TCRdb's copy, which holds only in-frame ones; the method was immunoSEQ multiplex PCR. This table holds about 35,000 clones. V usage is TRBV30 and J usage is TRBJ1-1; D is perhaps TRBD1 (6 bases). Sample: PBMCs. The sequence was collected from a man in his forties in good health and CMV-seronegative. CDR3 amino acids: CALQGMNTEAFF. CDR3 sequence (DNA): TGTGCCTTGCAGGGGATGAACACTGAAGCTTTCTTT.